Each of the 24 T cell receptor beta chains below was sequenced from the same sample in a study of siplizumab effects on memory and regulatory T cells. Here immunoSEQ multiplex PCR was the method, and the copy in TCRdb shows in-frame clones only, minus some. The data hold some 80,000 clones, with over 90% observed a single time. The material sequenced was CD8+ T cells sorted from blood. These receptors came from a human donor in good health.

V gene TRBV25-1 combines with J gene TRBJ1-2; possible D gene TRBD1, 5 bases. Germline CDR1 is MGHDK and CDR2 is SYGVNS. V was clipped by 0 bases and J by 6 bases, with 14 bases between them. This CDR3 contains 15 residues. The CDR3 coding sequence is TGTGCCAGCAGTGAATACTCGGGGGACTCGCATGGCTACACCTTC. This sequence encodes CASSEYSGDSHGYTF.

The chain links TRBV27 to TRBJ2-7, with D possibly TRBD1 on 6 matching bases. Trimming shortened V by 8 bases and J by 2 bases, and 10 bases separated the two germline ends. The CDR3 has 12 amino acids. The germline gives CDR1 MNHEY, CDR2 SMNVEV (reference sequence). DNA of the CDR3: TGTGCCAGCGGACAGCTAACCTACGAGCAGTACTTC. This sequence encodes CASGQLTYEQYF.

The chain couples TRBV7-9 to TRBJ1-1; D remains unclear. Germline V gene data show CDR1 as SEHNR and CDR2 as FQNEAQ (reference sequence). Trimming removed 2 bases at V and 7 bases at J, with 14 bases between. The CDR3 contains 14 residues. The CDR3 spells CASSLISLTGEAFF. DNA of the CDR3: TGTGCCAGCAGCTTAATATCACTAACGGGTGAAGCTTTCTTT.

The rearrangement uses TRBV9 and TRBJ2-1, with 8 bases that match TRBD2. The CDR3 sequence is 18 residues long. Trimming took 3 bases from V and 0 from J; bases not matched to a gene: 11. Germline-derived CDR1 and CDR2 are SGDLS and YYNGEE. The CDR3, as DNA: TGTGCCAGCAGCGCCAGAGGTTCCAGCGGGGGCTCCTACAATGAGCAGTTCTTC. It is translated as CASSARGSSGGSYNEQFF.

The V and J genes are TRBV7-9 and TRBJ2-7; unclear D gene. Germline assignment: CDR1 SEHNR and CDR2 FQNEAQ (reference sequence). This CDR3 is 13 amino acids long. V lost 2 bases, J lost 4 bases, and 9 bases lay in between. The CDR3 reads CASSLSDLYEQYF. DNA for the CDR3: TGTGCCAGCAGCTTATCAGACCTATACGAGCAGTACTTC.

This chain joins TRBV7-9 and TRBJ1-1; 7 nucleotides match TRBD1. Looked up from germline, CDR1 is SEHNR and CDR2 is FQNEAQ (reference sequence). With 5 bases clipped from V and 5 bases from J, the junction kept 11 bases outside the gene matches. This CDR3 is built from 15 residues. Here the CDR3 reads CASSNRQGIKTEAFF. The CDR3, as DNA: TGTGCCAGCAGCAATAGACAGGGAATTAAGACTGAAGCTTTCTTT.

The genes are TRBV4-1 and TRBJ1-1, with TRBD1 as a possible D gene (6 bases). The CDR3 spans 16 residues. V was trimmed by 0 bases and J by 8 bases, leaving 19 bases between them. The germline CDR1 and CDR2 sequences are MGHRA and YSYEKL. The CDR3 nucleotides are TGCGCCAGCAGCCAAGATCTTACCAGGGGCCTCCCAGAAGCTTTCTTT. It encodes CASSQDLTRGLPEAFF.

This clone was recorded many times. The V call is TRBV5-1, the J call TRBJ2-2, with TRBD2 matching 10 bases. J was trimmed by 3 bases and V by 4 bases; bases with no gene match: 9. The CDR3 has 17 amino acids. Germline lookup yields CDR1 SGHRS and CDR2 YFSETQ. CDR3 coding DNA: TGCGCCAGCAGCCACCTGACTAGCGGGCGATACACCGGGGAGCTGTTTTTT. Translated, it gives CASSHLTSGRYTGELFF. Full variable domain (rest looked up from reference TRBV5-1 and TRBJ2-2): KAGVTQTPRYLIKTRGQQVTLSCSPISGHRSVSWYQQTPGQGLQFLFEYFSETQRNKGNFPGRFSGRQFSNSRSEMNVSTLELGDSALYLCASSHLTSGRYTGELFFGEGSRLTVL.

This rearrangement joins TRBV27 to TRBJ2-1, with 8 bases fitting TRBD2. V gave up 3 bases and J gave up 3 bases; unmatched junction bases: 1. The length of the CDR3 is 14 residues. CDR1 and CDR2 from the germline V gene are MNHEY and SMNVEV (reference sequence). DNA of the CDR3: TGTGCCAGCAGTTTTGCGGGAGGCTACAATGAGCAGTTCTTC. Translated: CASSFAGGYNEQFF.

The chain is built from TRBV7-8 and TRBJ2-7; 10 positions match TRBD1. The CDR3 contains 14 residues. The J segment lost 9 bases and the V segment lost 1 base, leaving 6 bases of the junction unmatched. The germline V gene encodes CDR1 SGHVS and CDR2 FQNEAQ. The CDR3 DNA reads as TGTGCCAGCAGCTTAGGCGACAGGGGGCGCGGGCAGTACTTC. Amino acids: CASSLGDRGRGQYF.

The CDR3, as DNA: TGCGCCAGCAGCCAAGATGGGGAAGGGAACTACGAGCAGTACTTC. Protein product: CASSQDGEGNYEQYF. The chain recombines TRBV4-1 with TRBJ2-7, with D unresolved. Germline lookup yields CDR1 MGHRA and CDR2 YSYEKL. Trimming shortened V by 0 bases and J by 3 bases, and 12 bases separated the two germline ends. This CDR3 contains 15 residues.

About this clone: One end of the junction does not line up with germline, which may come from a read error. The CDR3 loop is CASSLGSEADTQYF. CDR3 DNA: TGTGCTAGCAGCTTGGGTAGTGAGGCAGATACGCAGTATTTT. The chain employs TRBV7-7 and TRBJ2-3; no definite D call. This CDR3 region has 14 residues. Germline CDR1 and CDR2: SSHAT and FNYEAQ (reference sequence).

Here the CDR3 reads CASSMTDSNQPQHF. The CDR3 DNA sequence: TGTGCCAGTAGTATGACTGATAGCAATCAGCCCCAGCATTTT. The chain carries TRBV19 and TRBJ1-5, with D unclear. The CDR3 has 14 amino acids. Germline CDR1 is LNHDA and CDR2 is SQIVND (reference sequence). The V gene lost 3 bases and the J gene lost 0 bases, with 6 bases spanning the gap. The full variable domain, its missing parts supplied by reference TRBV19 and TRBJ1-5, is DGGITQSPKYLFRKEGQNVTLSCEQNLNHDAMYWYRQDPGQGLRLIYYSQIVNDFQKGDIAEGYSVSREKKESFPLTVTSAQKNPTAFYLCASSMTDSNQPQHFGDGTRLSIL.

This chain uses TRBV6-1 with TRBJ2-7, with 7 bases lining up with TRBD1. The ends lost 2 bases at V and 1 base at J; junction bases unmatched: 2. This CDR3 region has 14 residues. Germline loops: CDR1 MNHNS, CDR2 SASEGT. CDR3 sequence reads: CASSEIRGSYEQYF. The DNA of the CDR3 is TGTGCCAGCAGTGAAATCAGGGGGTCCTACGAGCAGTACTTC.

The chain has TRBV6-1 and TRBJ2-1; 14 nucleotides match TRBD2. CDR3 length: 16 amino acids. The germline CDR1 and CDR2 sequences are MNHNS and SASEGT. V was pared by 3 bases and J by 9 bases, with 7 bases of the junction left unmatched. CDR3 in DNA: TGTGCCAGCAGTGATCGGACTAGCGGGAGGATCGGTGAGCAGTTCTTC. As protein: CASSDRTSGRIGEQFF.

The chain's CDR3 is CASSYTTDTQYF. The CDR3, as DNA: TGTGCCAGCAGCTACACCACAGATACGCAGTATTTT. The rearrangement joins TRBV13 to TRBJ2-3; D ambiguous. Germline assignment: CDR1 PRHDT and CDR2 FYEKMQ (reference sequence). This CDR3 spans 12 amino acids. The V end was cut by 4 bases, the J end by 2 bases, with 4 bases between.

The chain couples TRBV9 to TRBJ2-1, with D tentatively TRBD2 (5 bases). Germline V gene sequence: CDR1 SGDLS, CDR2 YYNGEE. With 3 bases removed from V and 3 bases from J, the gap between germline ends came to 19 bases. The CDR3 consists of 17 residues. The CDR3 DNA is TGTGCCAGCAGCGGAGTGTCCGGCGGAGGTATCTACAATGAGCAGTTCTTC. Amino acids: CASSGVSGGGIYNEQFF.

The chain links TRBV4-1 to TRBJ2-7; D is perhaps TRBD1 (6 bases). This CDR3 has 18 residues. From germline, CDR1 is MGHRA and CDR2 YSYEKL. V shed 1 base and J shed 0 bases, with 19 bases lying between them. The CDR3 loop reads CASSQVYASEGVSYEQYF. CDR3 DNA: TGCGCCAGCAGCCAAGTTTACGCTTCTGAGGGGGTCTCCTACGAGCAGTACTTC.

The chain combines TRBV28 with TRBJ2-7, with 8 nucleotides matching TRBD2. Germline values: CDR1 MDHEN, CDR2 SYDVKM. The J segment lost 2 bases and the V segment lost 5 bases, leaving 11 bases of the junction unmatched. The CDR3 contains 16 residues. This chain's CDR3 is CASSEGTGTRTYEQYF. The CDR3 region has the DNA TGTGCCAGCAGTGAAGGTACCGGGACTAGAACCTACGAGCAGTACTTC.

This chain connects TRBV28 to TRBJ2-5; the D gene is possibly TRBD1 (6 bases). CDR3 length: 14 residues. Germline V CDR1 and CDR2: MDHEN, SYDVKM. Trimming took off 6 bases at V and 2 bases at J, with 13 bases between the two ends. The CDR3 reads CASSGNRAQETQYF. The CDR3 DNA reads TGTGCCAGCAGCGGAAACAGGGCTCAAGAGACCCAGTACTTC.

J is TRBJ2-7 and V is TRBV27, with D perhaps matching TRBD1 (6 bases). The germline V gene has CDR1 MNHEY and CDR2 SMNVEV (reference sequence). V lost 5 bases to trimming and J lost 2 bases, with 10 bases between them. CDR3 length equals 13 residues. The CDR3 reads CASSPRTAYEQYF. DNA for the CDR3: TGTGCCAGCAGTCCAAGGACAGCCTACGAGCAGTACTTC.

The V and J genes are TRBV19 and TRBJ2-7; 11 bases agree with TRBD2. The germline CDR1 and CDR2 sequences are LNHDA and SQIVND (reference sequence). The length of the CDR3 is 16 residues. The ends lost 5 bases at V and 3 bases at J; junction bases unmatched: 9. The CDR3 coding sequence is TGTGCCAGTAGTTTCCCGACTAGCGGGATTGTCTACGAGCAGTACTTC. Its translation is CASSFPTSGIVYEQYF. Looking up the rest from reference TRBV19 and TRBJ2-7 gives the full variable domain: DGGITQSPKYLFRKEGQNVTLSCEQNLNHDAMYWYRQDPGQGLRLIYYSQIVNDFQKGDIAEGYSVSREKKESFPLTVTSAQKNPTAFYLCASSFPTSGIVYEQYFGPGTRLTVT.

The chain has TRBV5-6 and TRBJ1-1; D gene uncertain. V lost 0 bases and J 2 bases, leaving 5 bases between the germline ends. This CDR3 has 13 amino acids. CDR1 is SGHDT and CDR2 is YYEEEE in the germline V gene. The CDR3 here is CASSLAQNTEAFF. In DNA form, the CDR3 reads TGTGCCAGCAGCTTGGCCCAAAACACTGAAGCTTTCTTT.

The rearrangement uses TRBV10-3 and TRBJ2-2; unclear D gene. This CDR3 has 12 residues. Germline CDR1 is ENHRY and CDR2 is SYGVKD. Trimming pared 4 bases from V and 7 bases from J, leaving 7 bases between. The chain's CDR3 is CAISGVSGELFF. DNA of the CDR3: TGTGCCATCAGTGGGGTTAGCGGGGAGCTGTTTTTT.